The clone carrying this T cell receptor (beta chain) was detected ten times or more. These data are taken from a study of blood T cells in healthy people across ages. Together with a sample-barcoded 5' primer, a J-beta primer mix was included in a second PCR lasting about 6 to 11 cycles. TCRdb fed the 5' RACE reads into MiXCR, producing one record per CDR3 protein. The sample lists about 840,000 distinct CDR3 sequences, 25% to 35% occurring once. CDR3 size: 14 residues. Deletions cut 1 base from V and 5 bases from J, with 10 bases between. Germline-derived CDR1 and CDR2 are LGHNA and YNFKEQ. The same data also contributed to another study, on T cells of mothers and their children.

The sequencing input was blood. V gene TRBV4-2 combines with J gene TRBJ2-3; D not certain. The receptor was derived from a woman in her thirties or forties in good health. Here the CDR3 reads CASSQGEVEDTQYF. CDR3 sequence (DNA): TGTGCCAGCAGCCAAGGAGAGGTTGAAGATACGCAGTATTTT.